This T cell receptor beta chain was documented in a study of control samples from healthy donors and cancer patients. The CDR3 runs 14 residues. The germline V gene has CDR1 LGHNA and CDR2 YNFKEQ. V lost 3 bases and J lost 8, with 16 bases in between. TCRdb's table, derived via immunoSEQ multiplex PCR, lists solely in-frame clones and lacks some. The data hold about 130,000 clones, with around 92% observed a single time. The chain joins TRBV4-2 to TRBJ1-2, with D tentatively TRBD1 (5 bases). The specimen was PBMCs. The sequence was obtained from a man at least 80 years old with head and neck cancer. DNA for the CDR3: TGTGCCAGCAGCCACAGGGAGGGCGGCGGAGGCTACACCTTC. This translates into CASSHREGGGGYTF.